This TCR beta chain was captured by sequencing in a study of blood T cell repertoires in COVID-19 (dated by TCRdb to 2020 to 2021). Background for the entire study: Samples from collaborators originated in the United States, Italy and Spain and spanned both the acute and convalescent phases of COVID-19. The prospective study material was composed of cDNA or gDNA derived from T cells, B-cell-depleted T cells, or PBMCs. Subjects who had been exposed to COVID-19, were actively infected with it, or had recovered from it provided the deeply sampled blood TCRbeta repertoires that made up the dataset. The repertoires were made available in a free public database intended to serve as a resource for research on the immune response to SARS-CoV-2. The samples were drawn from the first 160 participants of the ongoing ImmuneRACE study and from 1,254 subjects provided by 6 global collaborators. The sample metadata nearly always contained a de-identified subject ID, COVID-19 status, age in years and sex. Where available, HLA class I and class II types were obtained from metadata supplied by the sample provider rather than from assay-based typing.

The table lists this clone with a count of one. Its recognized antigen is unknown. No qualities accompany the bases; no much larger clone lies one base away. One collaborating source in Seattle enrolled patients during active infection and followed them longitudinally through the course of disease. Whole blood was collected in K2EDTA tubes by collaborating institutions according to the institutions' own protocols. Collaborator samples were shipped for TCRbeta analysis as frozen whole blood, isolated PBMCs, or DNA extracted from either sample type. Broader findings and caveats from the paper: The amount of clinical and demographic metadata varied by source and participant and was provided uncurated.

The immunoSEQ Assay, a bias-controlled multiplex PCR, was used to amplify TCRbeta CDR3 regions from genomic DNA. As for the original processing: Within the assay, amplification of reference gene primers was used to estimate how many nucleated cells each sample contained. To quantify the absolute abundance of each unique TCRbeta CDR3 rearrangement, sequence reads were collapsed and filtered. Productive Simpson clonality was computed per sample as the square root of Simpson's diversity index over productive rearrangements. TCRdb limited this immuneACCESS table to in-frame rearrangements with V and J called. A share of clones is missing; checked studies link under half to unresolved V genes, and the rest is unexplained. For V, J and clone size, that table is used; D and trimming come from the DNA. Counted in this sample were 120,000 or so clones; about four fifths of them appeared once. Roughly 17% of the sample comes from the top ten.

The clonotype comes from a man under 40 with COVID-19, enrolled during active disease. Sequencing was performed on peripheral blood.

The CDR3 is CASSISRNYGYTF. The DNA is TGTGCCAGTAGTATATCCAGGAACTATGGCTACACCTTC. The sequence links TRBV19 to TRBJ1-2; the D gene is not confidently resolved. From cysteine to phenylalanine, the CDR3 is 13 amino acids long. Only the CDR3 part of the read is kept: 39 bases, read in frame from the first base. V is clipped by 2 bases and J by 2 bases, and the sequence between their germline boundaries is 6 bases long. The germline V gene encodes CDR1 LNHDA and CDR2 SQIVND (reference sequence). The entire variable domain, with the stretches around the CDR3 drawn from the reference TRBV19 and TRBJ1-2 proteins, is DGGITQSPKYLFRKEGQNVTLSCEQNLNHDAMYWYRQDPGQGLRLIYYSQIVNDFQKGDIAEGYSVSREKKESFPLTVTSAQKNPTAFYLCASSISRNYGYTFGSGTRLTVV.